Listed below are T cell receptor beta chains from one sample, sequenced in a study of OX40 agonist ivuxolimab in advanced cancers. The method was immunoSEQ multiplex PCR; TCRdb's version includes in-frame clones alone and lacks a portion of them. Among roughly 56,000 clones listed, over 75% were seen once. Sequencing was performed on CD4+ or CD8+ T cells sorted from blood, taken in a trial of the OX40 agonist ivuxolimab. All receptors come from an adult with an advanced solid tumor such as melanoma, head and neck, liver or kidney cancer. Both conserved end residues are part of each CDR3. A D gene is named only where the DNA matches it firmly. The size field is filled for only some rows; it gives once, few, many or a size class.

v_call,d_call,j_call,clone_size,cdr3_nt,cdr3_aa
TRBV28,TRBD2,TRBJ2-2,-,TGTGCCAGCAAGTTTACCCGGGACTACCTCACCGGGGAGCTGTTTTTT,CASKFTRDYLTGELFF
TRBV6-5,TRBD1,TRBJ1-2,-,TGTGCCAGCAGAGCCGGGACAGGGATTGGGTATGGCTACACCTTC,CASRAGTGIGYGYTF
TRBV5-1,-,TRBJ2-7,-,TGCGCCAGCAGGGAGCCACCTTACGAGCAGTACTTC,CASREPPYEQYF
TRBV18,-,TRBJ2-1,-,TGTGCCAGCTCACCACCGGTCAACTACAATGAGCAGTTCTTC,CASSPPVNYNEQFF
TRBV5-4,-,TRBJ2-3,-,TGTGCCAGCAGCTTGTTTTTGGGAGCTGGAGCAGATACGCAGTATTTT,CASSLFLGAGADTQYF
TRBV7-9,TRBD2,TRBJ2-1,-,TGTGCCAGCAGCTCACCGACTAGCGGGAGATGGAATGAGCAGTTCTTC,CASSSPTSGRWNEQFF
TRBV5-4,-,TRBJ2-1,few,TGTGCCAGCAGCTTGGAGGGAGACGGCAATGAGCAGTTCTTC,CASSLEGDGNEQFF
TRBV19,-,TRBJ1-2,-,TGTGCCAGTAGTATAGATCCTGAGGAAGGCTACACCTTC,CASSIDPEEGYTF
TRBV7-9,TRBD1,TRBJ2-7,-,TGTGCCAGCAGCCCAAGGGGGCAAGGCGAGCAGTACTTC,CASSPRGQGEQYF
TRBV7-8,TRBD2,TRBJ2-1,-,TGTGCCAGCAGCTTAGGTACAGCGGGAGTGACCGATGAGCAGTTCTTC,CASSLGTAGVTDEQFF
TRBV11-2,-,TRBJ1-3,-,TGTGCCAGCGGATTCCTCCGCCAGTCGGGGGACACCATATATTTT,CASGFLRQSGDTIYF
TRBV4-3,TRBD2,TRBJ2-3,-,TGCGCCAGCAGTCCGGGGGGGGTGTCAGATACGCAGTATTTT,CASSPGGVSDTQYF
TRBV18,-,TRBJ2-7,-,TGTGCCAGCGCATCGGGGGACTACGAGCAGTACTTC,CASASGDYEQYF
TRBV2,-,TRBJ2-3,-,TGTGCCAGAGGGGGGGGCGCGTATCCAGATACGCAGTATTTT,CARGGGAYPDTQYF
TRBV4-3,-,TRBJ1-4,few,TGCGCCAGCAGCCAAGGTACCAATGAAAAACTGTTTTTT,CASSQGTNEKLFF
TRBV4-3,TRBD2,TRBJ2-7,-,TGCGCCAGCAGCCAAGAGTCTAGCGGCGCCTACGAGCAGTACTTC,CASSQESSGAYEQYF
TRBV7-9,-,TRBJ2-7,-,TGTGCCAGCAGCCTACTAGTAGACGAGCAGTACTTC,CASSLLVDEQYF
TRBV5-6,TRBD1,TRBJ2-3,-,TGTGCCAGCAGCCCCCCGACAGGGGGCAACACAGATACGCAGTATTTT,CASSPPTGGNTDTQYF
TRBV4-1,TRBD1,TRBJ2-1,-,TGCGCCAGCAGCCAATATCCCCCAGGGGGCCTTTCCGCCGATGAGCAGTTCTTC,CASSQYPPGGLSADEQFF
TRBV7-8,-,TRBJ1-4,-,TGTGCCAGCAGCTTAGTAGGCAGGGCAACTAATGAAAAACTGTTTTTT,CASSLVGRATNEKLFF